This section outlines one T cell receptor delta chain sequence together with its context. The sample belongs to a study of γδ T cells in repeated Plasmodium falciparum infection. Bulk repertoires came from Vgamma9/Vdelta2+ or Vdelta2-negative gammadelta T cells flow-sorted from PBMC. Deletions cut 0 bases from V and 0 bases from J, with 14 bases between. Germline V CDR1 and CDR2: TSWWSYY, QGS. This CDR3 has 17 residues. TCRdb reanalysed the multiplex PCR reads with CATT. The sample contains 80,000 to 95,000 delta-chain clones, approximately 1.4% of which appear only once. This rearrangement joins TRDV1 to TRDJ1; D possibly corresponds to TRDD3 (5 bases). TCRdb gives no J gene; it was assigned here by matching the DNA to germline. Source material: gamma-delta T cells from blood. The sequence was obtained from a pool of human donors (malaria-infected and uninfected, not separated). The CDR3 region has the DNA TGTGCTCTTGGGGAACTTGGGAGGGGAGCGTACACCGATAAACTCATCTTT. This encodes CALGELGRGAYTDKLIF.